The rows below give T cell receptor beta chains drawn from one sample of a study of Graves' ophthalmopathy and Graves' hyperthyroidism. TCRdb reprocessed the multiplex PCR reads via MiXCR and lists one record per CDR3 protein. This repertoire shows about 390,000 distinct CDR3 sequences, 17% found once; its top ten account for 2.4%. Material: peripheral blood. These TCRs come from an adult woman with stable Graves' hyperthyroidism. The conserved cysteine and the conserved F or W are not part of the CDR3 here. The D gene is left open where the match is weak.

J gene | V gene | D gene | CDR3 protein
TRBJ2-4 | TRBV19 | - | ASSRTPADIAKNIKY
TRBJ2-3 | TRBV7-2 | - | ASSLVGGVPTDTQY
TRBJ2-4 | TRBV3-1 | TRBD1 | ASSLGLRDRGGLVRLVAKNIQY
TRBJ2-7 | TRBV12-3/TRBV12-4 | - | ASSPTPGSGPYEQY
TRBJ2-7 | TRBV7-9 | TRBD2 | ASSLPSGAYEQY
TRBJ2-7 | TRBV28 | TRBD1 | ASSSPGQGFYEQY
TRBJ1-5 | TRBV11-1 | - | ASSLGSGGLDQPQH
TRBJ2-2 | TRBV7-3 | TRBD2 | ASSLGTSGSLDGELF
TRBJ2-7 | TRBV5-1 | - | ASSLQDPTYEQY
TRBJ1-1 | TRBV6-5 | - | ASSFSGTSTEAF
TRBJ2-2 | TRBV14 | - | ASSQSYDVSGGPTGELF
TRBJ1-1 | TRBV19 | - | ASSIDWRTEAF
TRBJ2-5 | TRBV20-1 | TRBD2 | SCGSGGGWETQY
TRBJ2-7 | TRBV28 | - | ASSSENEQY
TRBJ1-2 | TRBV12-3/TRBV12-4 | TRBD1 | ASSLAGGTGQGDYGYT
TRBJ2-7 | TRBV3-1 | TRBD1 | ASSQRGQVYEQY
TRBJ1-1 | TRBV12-3/TRBV12-4 | - | ASSSGVMMPEAF